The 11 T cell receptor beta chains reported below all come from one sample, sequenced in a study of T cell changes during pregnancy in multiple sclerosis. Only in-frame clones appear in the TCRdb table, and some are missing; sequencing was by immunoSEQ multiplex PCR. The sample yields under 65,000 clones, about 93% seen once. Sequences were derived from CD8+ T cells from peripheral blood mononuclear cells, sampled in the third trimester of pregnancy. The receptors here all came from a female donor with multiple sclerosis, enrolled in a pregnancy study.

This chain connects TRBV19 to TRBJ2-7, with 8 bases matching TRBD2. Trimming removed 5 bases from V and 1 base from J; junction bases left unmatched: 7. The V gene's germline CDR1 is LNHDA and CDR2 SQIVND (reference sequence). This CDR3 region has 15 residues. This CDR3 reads CASSPRLAPSYEQYF. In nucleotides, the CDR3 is TGTGCCAGTAGTCCAAGACTAGCGCCATCCTACGAGCAGTACTTC. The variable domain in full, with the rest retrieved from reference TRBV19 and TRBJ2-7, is DGGITQSPKYLFRKEGQNVTLSCEQNLNHDAMYWYRQDPGQGLRLIYYSQIVNDFQKGDIAEGYSVSREKKESFPLTVTSAQKNPTAFYLCASSPRLAPSYEQYFGPGTRLTVT.

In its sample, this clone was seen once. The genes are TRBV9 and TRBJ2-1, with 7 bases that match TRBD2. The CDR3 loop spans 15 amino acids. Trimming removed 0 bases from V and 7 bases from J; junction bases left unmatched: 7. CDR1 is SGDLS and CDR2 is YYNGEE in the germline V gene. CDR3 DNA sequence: TGTGCCAGCAGCGTAGGCGGGAGCTTTGCAAATGAGCAGTTCTTC. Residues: CASSVGGSFANEQFF.

CDR3 residues: CASSWSGVGNYGYTF. The CDR3 bases are TGCGCCAGCAGCTGGTCAGGGGTTGGGAACTATGGCTACACCTTC. The rearrangement links TRBV5-1 to TRBJ1-2, with D maybe TRBD1 (6 bases). V was cut by 3 bases and J by 2 bases, with 14 bases left in between. Germline assignment: CDR1 SGHRS and CDR2 YFSETQ. This CDR3 contains 15 residues.

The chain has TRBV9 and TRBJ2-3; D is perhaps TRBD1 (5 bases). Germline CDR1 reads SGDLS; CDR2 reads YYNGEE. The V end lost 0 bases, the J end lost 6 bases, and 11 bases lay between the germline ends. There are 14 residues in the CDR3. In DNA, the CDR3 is TGTGCCAGCAGCGTAGGTCCCAGGGCCGATACGCAGTATTTT. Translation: CASSVGPRADTQYF.

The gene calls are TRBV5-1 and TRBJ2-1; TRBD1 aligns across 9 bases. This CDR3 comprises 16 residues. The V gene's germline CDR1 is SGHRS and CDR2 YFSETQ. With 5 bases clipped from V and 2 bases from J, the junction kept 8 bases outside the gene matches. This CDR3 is CASRAPGDRAYNEQFF. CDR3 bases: TGCGCCAGCAGGGCCCCTGGGGACAGGGCCTACAATGAGCAGTTCTTC.

CDR3 sequence reads: CASSPRGTNEKLFF. The CDR3 DNA sequence: TGTGCCAGCTCACCACGGGGCACTAATGAAAAACTGTTTTTT. This chain uses TRBV18 with TRBJ1-4, with D maybe TRBD1 (5 bases). The CDR3 contains 14 residues. Trimming pared 1 base from V and 2 bases from J, leaving 5 bases between. Looked up from germline, CDR1 is KGHSH and CDR2 is LQKENI. Full variable domain (remainder filled in from reference TRBV18 and TRBJ1-4): NAGVMQNPRHLVRRRGQEARLRCSPMKGHSHVYWYRQLPEEGLKFMVYLQKENIIDESGMPKERFSAEFPKEGPSILRIQQVVRGDSAAYFCASSPRGTNEKLFFGSGTQLSVL.

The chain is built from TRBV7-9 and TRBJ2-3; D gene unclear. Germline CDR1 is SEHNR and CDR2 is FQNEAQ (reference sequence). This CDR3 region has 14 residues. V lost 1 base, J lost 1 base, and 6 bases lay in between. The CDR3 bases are TGTGCCAGCAGCTTAGTTACTGGCACAGATACGCAGTATTTT. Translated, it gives CASSLVTGTDTQYF.

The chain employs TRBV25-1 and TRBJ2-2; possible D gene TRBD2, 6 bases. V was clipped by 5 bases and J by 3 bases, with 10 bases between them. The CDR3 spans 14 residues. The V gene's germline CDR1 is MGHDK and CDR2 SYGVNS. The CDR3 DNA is TGTGCCAGCAGTTGGGGACTGGACACCGGGGAGCTGTTTTTT. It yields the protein CASSWGLDTGELFF.

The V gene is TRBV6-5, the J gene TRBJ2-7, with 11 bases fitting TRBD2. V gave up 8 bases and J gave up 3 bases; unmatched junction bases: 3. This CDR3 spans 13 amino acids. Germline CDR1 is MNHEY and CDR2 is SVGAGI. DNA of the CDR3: TGTGCCAGCTCGGGGACTAGCGGCTACGAGCAGTACTTC. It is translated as CASSGTSGYEQYF.

Here the CDR3 reads CASSLKHRILNTGELFF. CDR3 nucleotide sequence: TGTGCCAGCAGCTTAAAACATCGTATCTTAAACACCGGGGAGCTGTTTTTT. The rearrangement links TRBV7-8 to TRBJ2-2, with unresolved D. Deletions cut 2 bases from V and 2 bases from J, with 15 bases between. CDR1 and CDR2 (germline): SGHVS, FQNEAQ. CDR3 length: 17 amino acids.

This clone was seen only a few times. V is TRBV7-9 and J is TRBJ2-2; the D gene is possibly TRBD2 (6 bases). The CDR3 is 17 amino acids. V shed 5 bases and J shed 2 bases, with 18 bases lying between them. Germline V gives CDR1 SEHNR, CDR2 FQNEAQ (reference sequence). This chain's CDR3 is CASSTTRAGPNTGELFF. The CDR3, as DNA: TGTGCCAGCAGCACCACTAGGGCGGGACCTAACACCGGGGAGCTGTTTTTT.